Given below is one T cell receptor (beta chain) in context. Its antigen is currently unknown. The authors made TCR cDNA by 5'RACE template switching, adding a universal primer site and UMIs. MiXCR, applied by TCRdb to the 5' RACE reads, yields one record per CDR3 protein. The data show about 63,000 distinct CDR3 sequences, less than 8.5% seen once. In germline, CDR1 is SGHNT, CDR2 YYREEE (reference sequence). J lost 3 bases, V lost 4 bases, and 9 bases had no gene match. This CDR3 contains 16 residues. The sample originates from a study of T cells after yellow fever vaccination. General study results and limits: The bulk population could contribute abundant contaminating clonotypes to FACS-sorted repertoires.

The sample here was CD8+ T cells sorted from PBMCs, taken 15 days after the yellow fever booster vaccination. The chain combines TRBV5-4 with TRBJ1-3, with 8 positions matching TRBD1. This receptor was identified in a man aged 30 to 45 who received the YFV17D yellow fever vaccine. The CDR3 here is CASSAETGVHGNTIYF. The CDR3 nucleotides are TGTGCCAGCAGCGCGGAGACAGGGGTGCATGGAAACACCATATATTTT.